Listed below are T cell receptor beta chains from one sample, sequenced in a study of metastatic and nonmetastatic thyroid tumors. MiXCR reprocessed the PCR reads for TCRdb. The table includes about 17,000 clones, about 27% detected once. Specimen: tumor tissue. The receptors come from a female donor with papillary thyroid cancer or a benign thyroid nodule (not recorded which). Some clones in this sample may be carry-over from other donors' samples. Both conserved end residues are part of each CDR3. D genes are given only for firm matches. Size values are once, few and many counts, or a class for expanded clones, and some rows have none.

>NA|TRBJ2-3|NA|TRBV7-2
CASSLGPVTDTQYF
TGTGCCAGCAGCTTAGGACCCGTCACAGATACGCAGTATTTT
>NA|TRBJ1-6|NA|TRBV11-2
CASSLGFSRHF
TGTGCCAGCAGCTTAGGGTTCTCCCGCCACTTT
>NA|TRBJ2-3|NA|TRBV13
CVSSLRRDLITDTQYF
TGTGTCAGCAGCTTACGACGGGACTTGATCACAGATACGCAGTATTTT
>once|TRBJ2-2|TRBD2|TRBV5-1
CASSPLAGPVAGELFF
TGCGCCAGCAGCCCTCTAGCGGGCCCAGTGGCCGGGGAGCTGTTTTTT
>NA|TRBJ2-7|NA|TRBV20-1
CSAREPGDSYEQYF
TGCAGTGCTAGAGAGCCGGGGGACTCCTACGAGCAGTACTTC
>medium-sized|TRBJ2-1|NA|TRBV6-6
CASSYSGDEQFF
TGTGCCAGCAGTTACTCTGGGGATGAGCAGTTCTTC
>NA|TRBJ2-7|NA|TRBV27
CASSLREGSYEQYF
TGTGCCAGCAGTTTGCGGGAAGGGAGCTACGAGCAGTACTTC
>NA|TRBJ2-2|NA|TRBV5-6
CASSYIDRGPNTGELFF
TGTGCCAGCAGCTATATCGATCGGGGCCCGAACACCGGGGAGCTGTTTTTT
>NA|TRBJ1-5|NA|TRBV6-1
CASSPAGRGRPQHF
TGTGCCAGCAGTCCCGCCGGGAGGGGCCGGCCCCAGCATTTT
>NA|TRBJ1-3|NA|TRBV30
CASTIGGNTIYF
TGTGCCTCGACAATCGGGGGAAACACCATATATTTT
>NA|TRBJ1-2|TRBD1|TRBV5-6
CASSLQGQGTSGGYTF
TGTGCCAGCAGCCTCCAAGGACAGGGAACATCAGGTGGCTACACCTTC
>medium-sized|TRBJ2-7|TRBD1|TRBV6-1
CASSDDRGAYEQYF
TGTGCCAGCTCTGACGACAGGGGGGCCTACGAGCAGTACTTC
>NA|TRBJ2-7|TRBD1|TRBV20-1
CSALPMTGNTNYEQYF
TGCAGTGCCTTACCCATGACAGGGAACACCAACTACGAGCAGTACTTC
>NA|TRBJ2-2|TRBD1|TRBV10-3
CAISGDRVDTVELFF
TGTGCCATCAGCGGGGACAGGGTCGACACCGTGGAGCTTTTTTTT
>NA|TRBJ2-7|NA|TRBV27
CASSLLGGGMAHEQYF
TGTGCCAGCAGTTTACTTGGCGGGGGCATGGCTCACGAGCAGTACTTC
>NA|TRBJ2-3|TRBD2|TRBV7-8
CASSPRRGAGTDTQYF
TGTGCCAGCAGCCCTAGGCGGGGGGCGGGCACAGATACGCAGTATTTT
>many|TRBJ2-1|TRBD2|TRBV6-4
CASSGRPRLASQSSYNEQFF
TGTGCCAGCAGTGGACGCCCGAGACTAGCATCCCAGAGCTCCTACAATGAGCAGTTCTTC
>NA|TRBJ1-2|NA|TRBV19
CASSIPPQLQDNYGYTF
TGTGCCAGTAGTATCCCCCCCCAACTACAGGATAACTATGGCTACACCTTC
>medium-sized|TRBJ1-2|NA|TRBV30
CAWRHSGANYGYTF
TGTGCCTGGAGGCACTCCGGGGCGAACTATGGCTACACCTTC
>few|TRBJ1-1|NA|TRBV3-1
CASSQILNTEAFF
TGTGCCAGCAGCCAAATCCTGAACACTGAAGCTTTCTTT
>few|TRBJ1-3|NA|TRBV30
CAWSRLSGSTVYF
TGTGCCTGGAGTAGACTCTCTGGAAGCACCGTATATTTT
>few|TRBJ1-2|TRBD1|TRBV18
CASSQGQGPNYGYTF
TGTGCCAGCTCACAGGGACAGGGGCCCAACTATGGCTACACCTTC
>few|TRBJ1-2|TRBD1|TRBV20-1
CSARDRGTGRHGYTF
TGCAGTGCTAGGGACCGCGGGACAGGGAGGCATGGCTACACCTTC
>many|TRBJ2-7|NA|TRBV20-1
CSARDGDRSYEQYF
TGCAGTGCTAGAGATGGGGACCGATCCTACGAGCAGTACTTC
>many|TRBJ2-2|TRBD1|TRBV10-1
CASSYPGQGNTGELFF
TGCGCCAGCAGTTACCCGGGACAGGGTAACACCGGGGAGCTGTTTTTT
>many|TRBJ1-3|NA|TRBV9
CASSLTGYSGNTTYF
TGTGCCAGCAGCCTGACTGGCTACTCTGGAAACACCACATATTTT
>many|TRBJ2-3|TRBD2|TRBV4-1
CASSQDPLGLDGTDTQYF
TGCGCCAGCAGCCAAGATCCCCTGGGACTAGATGGCACAGATACGCAGTATTTT
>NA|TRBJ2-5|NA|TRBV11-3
CASSKEAKETQYF
TGTGCCAGCAGTAAGGAGGCCAAAGAGACCCAGTACTTC
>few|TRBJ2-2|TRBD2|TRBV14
CASSPLSSGKRNGELFF
TGTGCCAGCAGCCCCCTATCTAGCGGGAAAAGAAACGGGGAGCTGTTTTTT
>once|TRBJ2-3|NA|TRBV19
CASSMLGTINTDTQYF
TGTGCCAGTAGTATGTTGGGGACGATAAACACAGATACGCAGTATTTT
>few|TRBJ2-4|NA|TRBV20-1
CSAGQGQAKNIQYF
TGCAGTGCTGGGCAGGGACAAGCCAAAAACATTCAGTACTTC
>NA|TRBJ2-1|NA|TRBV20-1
CSARDKRNEQFF
TGCAGTGCTAGAGATAAGCGGAATGAGCAGTTCTTC
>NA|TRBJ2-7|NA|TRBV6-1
CASRAYEQYF
TGTGCCAGCAGGGCCTACGAGCAGTACTTC
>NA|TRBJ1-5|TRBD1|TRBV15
CATSRTTGTGGQPQHF
TGTGCCACCAGCAGAACCACCGGGACAGGGGGCCAGCCCCAGCATTTT
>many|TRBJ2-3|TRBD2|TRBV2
CASRGLAGSTDTQYF
TGTGCCAGCAGGGGACTAGCGGGCAGCACAGATACGCAGTATTTT
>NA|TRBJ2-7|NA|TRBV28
CASTTGTANFEQYF
TGTGCCAGCACTACCGGTACAGCTAACTTTGAGCAGTACTTC
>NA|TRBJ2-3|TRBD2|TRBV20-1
CSAGGMGSTDTQYF
TGCAGTGCGGGAGGGATGGGTAGCACAGATACGCAGTATTTT
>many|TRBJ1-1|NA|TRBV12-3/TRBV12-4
CASSLLRSGETEAFF
TGTGCCAGCAGTTTACTCCGGTCTGGGGAAACTGAAGCTTTCTTT
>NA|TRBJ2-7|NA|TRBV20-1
CSARFGTAAYEQHF
TGCAGTGCTAGATTCGGTACAGCCGCCTACGAGCAGCACTTC
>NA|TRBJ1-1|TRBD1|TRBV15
CATQDRANTEAFF
TGTGCCACCCAAGACAGGGCCAACACTGAAGCTTTCTTT
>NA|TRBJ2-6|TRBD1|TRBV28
CASSSLGGGSGTNVLTF
TGTGCCAGCAGTTCTCTAGGGGGCGGGTCTGGGACAAACGTCCTGACTTTC
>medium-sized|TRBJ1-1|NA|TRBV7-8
CASSRGPTEAFF
TGTGCCAGTAGCAGGGGACCCACTGAAGCTTTCTTT
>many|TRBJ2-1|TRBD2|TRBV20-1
CSASDWTSGRNNEQFF
TGCAGTGCTAGCGATTGGACTAGTGGGAGAAACAATGAGCAGTTCTTC
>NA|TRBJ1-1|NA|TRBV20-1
CSARADENTEAFF
TGCAGTGCTAGAGCCGACGAGAACACTGAAGCTTTCTTT
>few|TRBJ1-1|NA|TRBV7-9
CASSSRHTEAFF
TGTGCCAGCAGCTCAAGACACACTGAAGCTTTCTTT
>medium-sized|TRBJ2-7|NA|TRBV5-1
CASSLGEGRGKVQYF
TGCGCCAGCAGCTTGGGGGAGGGCAGGGGCAAGGTGCAGTACTTC
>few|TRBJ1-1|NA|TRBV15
CATNERGDTEAFF
TGTGCCACCAACGAAAGGGGAGACACTGAAGCTTTCTTT
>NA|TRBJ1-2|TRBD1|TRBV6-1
CASMERGRGRWSYGYTF
TGTGCCAGCATGGAGCGAGGCAGGGGGCGTTGGTCCTATGGCTACACCTTC
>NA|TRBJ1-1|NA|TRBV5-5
CASSLGTGLSTEAFF
TGTGCCAGCAGCTTGGGAACAGGCCTGAGCACTGAAGCTTTCTTT
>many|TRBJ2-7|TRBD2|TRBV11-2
CASSLSVASGSRYEQYF
TGTGCCAGCAGCTTAAGTGTCGCTAGCGGGAGTCGGTACGAGCAGTACTTC
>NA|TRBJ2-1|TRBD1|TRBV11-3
CASVAGGQYEQFF
TGTGCCAGCGTCGCAGGGGGCCAATATGAGCAGTTCTTC